A single sample gave rise to the 30 T cell receptor beta chains below, sequenced in a study of T cells in Graves' hyperthyroidism and ophthalmopathy. There were TCR beta CDR3 regions amplified from RNA transcripts. HTBI primers were employed in a first-round RT-PCR of the TCR CDR3. TCRdb reprocessed the multiplex PCR reads with MiXCR, giving one entry per CDR3 protein. In the table there are hundreds of thousands of distinct CDR3 sequences, approximately 20% of which are singletons. Material: blood. The source is a middle-aged man with Graves' ophthalmopathy.

This clonotype was recorded many times. The chain combines TRBV28 with TRBJ2-5; TRBD2 is a possible D gene (5 bases). V dropped 8 bases and J dropped 2 bases, with 15 bases sitting between them. CDR3 length equals 14 residues. CDR1 is MDHEN and CDR2 is SYDVKM in the germline V gene. CDR3 DNA sequence: TGTGCCAGCGGCGGGTGGGATAGGCAAGAGACCCAGTACTTC. Translated, it gives CASGGWDRQETQYF.

There are many counts of this clonotype. The gene calls are TRBV2 and TRBJ2-3; TRBD2 agrees at 11 bases. The CDR3 contains 14 residues. J was trimmed by 5 bases and V by 6 bases; bases with no gene match: 4. Per germline, CDR1 SNHLY and CDR2 FYNNEI. The DNA for the CDR3 is TGTGCCAGCAGGACTAGCGGGAAAGTAGATACGCAGTATTTT. Its protein is CASRTSGKVDTQYF.

This clonotype has a count of ten or more. The genes are TRBV7-8 and TRBJ2-7, with TRBD1 as a possible D gene (6 bases). Between the trimmed V and J ends, which lost 4 bases and 3 bases, there was a span of 13 bases. Germline V gives CDR1 SGHVS, CDR2 FQNEAQ. The CDR3 extends over 14 amino acids. The CDR3 DNA follows: TGTGCCAGCAGCTCCTACGGGGACAACTACGAGCAGTACTTC. This codes for CASSSYGDNYEQYF.

The chain joins TRBV20-1 to TRBJ2-2; 7 bases align to TRBD1. Germline values: CDR1 DFQATT, CDR2 SNEGSKA (reference sequence). Trimming cost V 2 bases and J 5 bases; bases outside gene matches: 11. CDR3 size: 16 residues. In DNA, the CDR3 is TGCAGTGCTAGACCTCCCGCACAGGGGCGGACCGGGGAGCTGTTTTTT. Its protein is CSARPPAQGRTGELFF.

In its sample, this clonotype was seen many times. This chain links TRBV20-1 with TRBJ2-1; D may be TRBD2 (6 bases). Germline V lookup: CDR1 DFQATT, CDR2 SNEGSKA (reference sequence). This CDR3 comprises 14 residues. Trimming left V 5 bases short and J 3 bases short, with 14 bases between. The CDR3 nucleotides are TGCAGTGCTCCCCCAGGGACTTACTACAATGAGCAGTTCTTC. This sequence encodes CSAPPGTYYNEQFF.

V is TRBV13 and J is TRBJ1-4; a possible D gene is TRBD1 (6 bases). CDR1 is PRHDT and CDR2 is FYEKMQ in the germline V gene (reference sequence). V was pared by 0 bases and J by 8 bases, with 10 bases between. This CDR3 is built from 14 residues. CDR3 DNA sequence: TGTGCCAGCAGCTTAGGAGGGGGGAAGGAAAAACTGTTTTTT. Residues: CASSLGGGKEKLFF.

This rearrangement joins TRBV7-2 to TRBJ2-1, with D maybe TRBD2 (5 bases). Germline CDR1 SGHTA, CDR2 FQGNSA. This CDR3 has 14 residues. Between the trimmed V and J ends, which lost 8 bases and 8 bases, there was a span of 19 bases. CDR3 sequence reads: CASEIPRAGYEQFF. The CDR3 DNA sequence: TGTGCCAGCGAGATCCCGAGGGCTGGATATGAGCAGTTCTTC.

In its sample, this clonotype was seen a few times. The V and J genes are TRBV5-1 and TRBJ1-1; D perhaps matches TRBD1 (5 bases). V lost 2 bases to trimming and J lost 4 bases, with 9 bases between them. Germline V gives CDR1 SGHRS, CDR2 YFSETQ. The CDR3 has 13 amino acids. The CDR3 nucleotides read TGCGCCAGCAGCTTAGGACATTCCACTGAAGCTTTCTTT. Amino acids: CASSLGHSTEAFF.

The rearrangement uses TRBV18 and TRBJ2-7, with TRBD1 as a possible D gene (7 bases). The CDR3 extends over 18 amino acids. Germline lookup yields CDR1 KGHSH and CDR2 LQKENI. Trimming removed 4 bases at V and 3 bases at J, with 25 bases between. The DNA of the CDR3 is TGTGCCAGCTCACACATGCCGCGATTTGGCAGGGGGGACTACGAGCAGTACTTC. Protein product: CASSHMPRFGRGDYEQYF.

This clonotype was found many times. The CDR3 nucleotides are TGTGCCAGCTCGACAGGGGCTGGAAACACCATATATTTT. The encoded protein is CASSTGAGNTIYF. The chain joins TRBV18 to TRBJ1-3; TRBD1 aligns across 8 bases. The germline CDR1 and CDR2 sequences are KGHSH and LQKENI. J was trimmed by 2 bases and V by 6 bases; bases with no gene match: 0. CDR3 length equals 13 residues. The full variable domain, with the rest looked up from reference TRBV18 and TRBJ1-3, is NAGVMQNPRHLVRRRGQEARLRCSPMKGHSHVYWYRQLPEEGLKFMVYLQKENIIDESGMPKERFSAEFPKEGPSILRIQQVVRGDSAAYFCASSTGAGNTIYFGEGSWLTVV.

This clonotype has ten or more counts. The V and J genes are TRBV2 and TRBJ1-1; 8 positions agree with TRBD1. CDR3 size: 13 residues. The ends lost 6 bases at V and 8 bases at J; junction bases unmatched: 8. Germline values: CDR1 SNHLY, CDR2 FYNNEI. The CDR3 coding sequence is TGTGCCAGCAGGGTGACAGGGGCGGCAGAAGCTTTCTTT. Protein product: CASRVTGAAEAFF.

The V gene is TRBV7-9, the J gene TRBJ1-6; D uncertain. V lost 3 bases, J lost 8 bases, and 2 bases lay in between. CDR1 SEHNR and CDR2 FQNEAQ come from the germline V gene (reference sequence). The CDR3 extends over 11 amino acids. In DNA, the CDR3 is TGTGCCAGCAGCTTGGATTCACCCCTCCACTTT. Its protein product is CASSLDSPLHF.

This clonotype was seen more than once but under ten times. In nucleotides, the CDR3 is TGTGCCAGCAGTGAAAGGCAGGGGGCTAATGGCTACACCTTC. It codes for CASSERQGANGYTF. The chain links TRBV2 to TRBJ1-2; 8 bases are shared with TRBD1. The J segment lost 6 bases and the V segment lost 2 bases, leaving 5 bases of the junction unmatched. CDR3 length: 14 residues. Germline V CDR1 and CDR2: SNHLY, FYNNEI.

This clonotype was found a few times. CDR3: CASSIGNVVGTEAFF. CDR3 sequence (DNA): TGTGCCAGCAGCATCGGGAACGTGGTGGGGACTGAAGCTTTCTTT. This chain connects TRBV5-5 to TRBJ1-1, with D uncertain. The V end lost 4 bases, the J end lost 5 bases, and 18 bases lay between the germline ends. The CDR3 spans 15 residues. Germline CDR1 SGHKS, CDR2 YYEKEE (reference sequence).

This clonotype was found a few times. This chain links TRBV20-1 with TRBJ2-3, with D unclear. V lost 0 bases, J lost 1 base, and 20 bases lay in between. This CDR3 region has 18 residues. Germline CDR1 and CDR2: DFQATT and SNEGSKA (reference sequence). In DNA form, the CDR3 reads TGCAGTGCTAGAGATACGACAAAGGGTAACACGGGCACAGATACGCAGTATTTT. Translating it yields CSARDTTKGNTGTDTQYF.

This clonotype was seen a few times. The V gene is TRBV5-4, the J gene TRBJ2-5, with D unresolved. Per germline, CDR1 SGHNT and CDR2 YYREEE (reference sequence). The CDR3 runs to 16 residues. Trimming left V 0 bases short and J 2 bases short, with 14 bases between. The CDR3 sequence: CASSLGQNSGQETQYF. The CDR3 DNA reads as TGTGCCAGCAGCTTGGGGCAAAACTCGGGTCAAGAGACCCAGTACTTC.

V gene TRBV4-2 combines with J gene TRBJ2-7, with 13 bases fitting TRBD2. This CDR3 has 17 amino acids. Germline V lookup: CDR1 LGHNA, CDR2 YNFKEQ. Germline trimming cut 0 bases from V and 5 bases from J; bases unmatched to any gene: 7. CDR3 coding DNA: TGTGCCAGCAGCCAAGACCAAATCGGACTAGCGGGAGACGAGCAGTACTTC. Residues: CASSQDQIGLAGDEQYF.

This clonotype was detected once. The J gene is TRBJ1-4, the V gene TRBV19; D remains unclear. The germline V gene has CDR1 LNHDA and CDR2 SQIVND (reference sequence). This CDR3 is built from 15 residues. Deletions cut 4 bases from V and 8 bases from J, with 17 bases between. CDR3 nucleotide sequence: TGTGCCAGTAGTAGACCGGGTGTATGGGAGGAAAAACTGTTTTTT. Residues: CASSRPGVWEEKLFF.

The chain has TRBV9 and TRBJ1-3, with D perhaps matching TRBD1 (6 bases). Germline CDR1 and CDR2: SGDLS and YYNGEE. V lost 0 bases to trimming and J lost 3 bases, with 7 bases between them. This CDR3 is 14 amino acids long. This CDR3 is CASSVADSGNTIYF. The CDR3 DNA follows: TGTGCCAGCAGCGTAGCGGACAGTGGAAACACCATATATTTT.

At least ten counts were recorded for this clonotype. This chain uses TRBV2 with TRBJ1-6; 8 bases fit TRBD1. V shed 5 bases and J 10 bases; nucleotides not matched to a gene: 7. In germline, CDR1 is SNHLY, CDR2 FYNNEI. The CDR3 is 14 residues long. Here the CDR3 reads CASSSQGVGSPLHF. The DNA for the CDR3 is TGTGCCAGCAGTTCACAGGGGGTCGGGTCACCCCTCCACTTT.

The V gene is TRBV20-1, the J gene TRBJ2-3; the D gene is possibly TRBD1 (6 bases). This CDR3 comprises 15 residues. Germline V gene lookup returns CDR1 DFQATT and CDR2 SNEGSKA (reference sequence). Trimming took off 5 bases at V and 5 bases at J, with 20 bases between the two ends. The CDR3 nucleotides are TGCAGTGCTTCCGAGGACAGCCACCGGGGAGATACGCAGTATTTT. Its translation: CSASEDSHRGDTQYF.

Only a few counts were recorded for this clonotype. The chain couples TRBV28 to TRBJ1-2; D is possibly TRBD1 (6 bases). This CDR3 contains 16 residues. Germline assignment: CDR1 MDHEN and CDR2 SYDVKM. The V end was cut by 5 bases, the J end by 4 bases, with 20 bases between. This CDR3 is CASSPRGVTGIYGYTF. The CDR3 DNA sequence: TGTGCCAGCAGTCCCCGGGGGGTGACAGGAATCTATGGCTACACCTTC.

This clonotype was observed at least ten times. This rearrangement joins TRBV2 to TRBJ2-4; TRBD1 might be the D (5 bases). The CDR3 runs to 14 residues. Germline CDR1 SNHLY, CDR2 FYNNEI. V lost 3 bases, J lost 3 bases, and 9 bases lay in between. Here the CDR3 DNA reads TGTGCCAGCAGTGAGCAGGGTTTCAAAAACATTCAGTACTTC. Translated: CASSEQGFKNIQYF.

This clonotype occurred a few times. This chain joins TRBV2 and TRBJ1-5; weak D call: TRBD1 (6 bases). V was clipped by 5 bases and J by 4 bases, with 15 bases between them. The CDR3 runs to 15 residues. Germline values: CDR1 SNHLY, CDR2 FYNNEI. The CDR3 DNA sequence: TGTGCCAGCAGTCCCGGAGACCAGGGGAATCAGCCCCAGCATTTT. Translation gives CASSPGDQGNQPQHF.

Details on this clonotype: A much bigger clone sits one base away, suggesting this may be a read error. The conserved final phenylalanine or tryptophan is absent from the CDR3, which likely points to a read error. This chain's CDR3 is CASSPPGQGSEQYL. The CDR3 DNA follows: TGTGCCAGCTCACCACCGGGACAGGGGAGCGAGCAGTACCTC. The V and J genes are TRBV18 and TRBJ2-7; 10 nucleotides align to TRBD1. CDR3 length equals 14 residues. V trimming: 0 bases; J trimming: 6 bases; junction bases outside the gene matches: 2. CDR1 is KGHSH, CDR2 LQKENI, per germline.

In regard to this clonotype: Sequence at one end of the junction differs from germline and may be a read error. The chain has TRBV20-1 and TRBJ2-1; the D gene is possibly TRBD1 (6 bases). CDR1 is DFQATT, CDR2 SNEGSKA, per germline (reference sequence). The CDR3 consists of 16 residues. In DNA form, the CDR3 reads TGCAGTACTAGAGATCGGGAAACAGGGTGGGACAATGAGCAGTTCTTC. It translates to CSTRDRETGWDNEQFF.

The chain employs TRBV20-1 and TRBJ2-7; 13 bases map to TRBD2. There are 15 residues in the CDR3. From germline, CDR1 is DFQATT and CDR2 SNEGSKA (reference sequence). J lost 7 bases, V lost 6 bases, and 12 bases had no gene match. As DNA, the CDR3 is TGCAGTGCCGAGACTAGCGGGAGGCCACTACAGGAGCAGTACTTC. Residues: CSAETSGRPLQEQYF.

V and J are TRBV7-2 and TRBJ1-5; 7 bases map to TRBD1. The CDR3 is 13 residues long. V lost 7 bases, J lost 4 bases, and 4 bases stayed unmatched. The V gene's germline CDR1 is SGHTA and CDR2 FQGNSA. CDR3 amino acids: CASTRQGNQPQHF. The CDR3 DNA is TGTGCCAGCACCCGACAGGGAAATCAGCCCCAGCATTTT.

This clonotype came up many times. The chain carries TRBV28 and TRBJ1-1, with D unclear. The germline gives CDR1 MDHEN, CDR2 SYDVKM. The V end lost 6 bases, the J end lost 5 bases, and 10 bases lay between the germline ends. The CDR3 covers 12 residues. The CDR3 spells CASSFDGTEAFF. The CDR3 DNA follows: TGTGCCAGCAGCTTTGATGGTACTGAAGCTTTCTTT. The full variable domain, rest sourced from reference TRBV28 and TRBJ1-1, is DVKVTQSSRYLVKRTGEKVFLECVQDMDHENMFWYRQDPGLGLRLIYFSYDVKMKEKGDIPEGYSVSREKKERFSLILESASTNQTSMYLCASSFDGTEAFFGQGTRLTVV.

This clonotype has just a few counts. A much larger clone lies a single base off, so this may be a read error. The genes are TRBV2 and TRBJ2-1; either TRBD1 or TRBD2 may fit D (5 bases each). The CDR3 has 13 amino acids. Germline values: CDR1 SNHLY, CDR2 FYNNEI. This CDR3 reads CASRRDQYNEQSF. CDR3 DNA sequence: TGTGCCAGCAGACGGGACCAATACAATGAGCAGTCCTTC.